These T cell receptor beta chains were read from a single sample in a study of CD8+CD57+ T cells in acquired aplastic anemia. TCRdb itself ran the reads through MiXCR, one entry per CDR3 protein. The table records approximately 260,000 distinct CDR3 sequences, roughly 80% of them present only once. The sample consisted of sorted CD4+, CD8+, or CD8+CD57+ T cells (not recorded which) from PBMCs. The receptors were sampled from a human donor with aplastic anemia. Both conserved end residues are part of each CDR3. D genes are given only for firm matches. Some rows mark clone size as missing; the rest say once, few, many or name a class of expanded clone.

TRBV19	TRBD2	TRBJ2-1	NA	CASSIASGGFNEQFF	TGTGCCAGTAGTATAGCTAGCGGAGGGTTCAATGAGCAGTTCTTC
TRBV20-1	TRBD2	TRBJ2-3	NA	CSARGLAGRSTDTQYF	TGCAGTGCTAGGGGACTAGCGGGGCGCAGCACAGATACGCAGTATTTT
TRBV7-3	NA	TRBJ2-3	NA	CASSLAAGHHTQYF	TGTGCCAGCAGCTTAGCGGCAGGACACCATACGCAGTATTTT
TRBV6-1	NA	TRBJ1-5	NA	CASSDWGHPSNQPQHF	TGTGCCAGCAGTGACTGGGGCCATCCTAGCAATCAGCCCCAGCATTTT
TRBV5-4	NA	TRBJ2-5	NA	CASSLASAGRETQYF	TGTGCCAGCAGCTTGGCTAGCGCAGGGCGAGAGACCCAGTACTTC
TRBV19	NA	TRBJ2-1	NA	CASSIARVAYNEQFF	TGTGCCAGTAGTATAGCGAGGGTAGCCTACAATGAGCAGTTCTTC
TRBV20-1	TRBD1	TRBJ2-4	NA	CSASKRDSDIQYF	TGCAGTGCTAGCAAACGGGACAGTGATATTCAGTACTTC
TRBV7-2	TRBD1	TRBJ2-1	NA	CAGSSPGGADYGYQFF	TGTGCCGGCAGCTCGCCAGGGGGCGCCGACTATGGCTACCAGTTCTTC
TRBV9	NA	TRBJ1-5	NA	CASSDDGASYNSQHF	TGTGCCAGCAGCGACGACGGCGCCTCCTATAATTCACAGCATTTT
TRBV7-9	NA	TRBJ2-3	NA	CASIDRQSTDTQYF	TGTGCCAGCATCGACAGGCAAAGCACAGATACGCAGTATTTT
TRBV5-4	NA	TRBJ2-5	NA	CASNGPGQTQYF	TGTGCCAGCAACGGGCCTGGACAGACCCAGTACTTC
TRBV7-8	NA	TRBJ2-3	NA	CASGDGGRHAKQYF	TGTGCCAGCGGGGACGGGGGCAGACACGCTAAGCAGTATTTT
TRBV2	NA	TRBJ1-1	NA	CASRDGLTGNTEAFF	TGTGCCAGCAGGGACGGTCTGACAGGGAACACTGAAGCTTTCTTT
TRBV7-8	NA	TRBJ2-3	NA	CCASVEGGPDTQYF	TGTTGCGCCAGCGTAGAGGGGGGTCCCGATACGCAGTATTTT
TRBV29-1	NA	TRBJ1-1	NA	CSVRQAWDTEAFF	TGCAGCGTGAGACAGGCATGGGACACTGAAGCTTTCTTT
TRBV7-9	TRBD1	TRBJ2-7	few	CASSINRGEQYF	TGTGCCAGCAGCATCAACAGGGGCGAGCAGTACTTC
TRBV11-1	NA	TRBJ1-6	NA	CASSLVQSSYNSPLHF	TGTGCCAGCAGCTTAGTCCAGAGCTCCTATAATTCACCCCTCCACTTT
TRBV9	NA	TRBJ2-7	NA	CASSQEPRAIGAYEQYF	TGTGCCAGCAGCCAAGAACCTAGGGCAATCGGAGCGTACGAGCAGTACTTC
TRBV7-9	NA	TRBJ2-6	NA	CASSFPGSYGGNVLTF	TGTGCCAGCAGCTTTCCGGGTAGCTACGGGGGCAACGTCCTGACTTTC
TRBV20-1	NA	TRBJ2-7	few	CSAREGAQDHEQYF	TGCAGTGCTAGAGAGGGGGCACAGGACCACGAGCAGTACTTC
TRBV20-1	NA	TRBJ1-4	once	CSATGRGNEKLFF	TGCAGTGCTACCGGGAGGGGTAATGAAAAACTGTTTTTT
TRBV10-3	NA	TRBJ2-3	NA	CAISEAGGPDTQYF	TGTGCCATCAGTGAGGCTGGCGGGCCCGATACGCAGTATTTT
TRBV5-1	NA	TRBJ2-3	few	CASSDYSSPDTQYF	TGCGCCAGCAGCGATTACAGCAGTCCCGATACGCAGTATTTT
TRBV3-1	NA	TRBJ1-2	NA	CASSPPPEWASGSVYGYTF	TGTGCCAGCAGCCCCCCCCCGGAATGGGCTAGCGGGAGCGTCTATGGCTACACCTTC
TRBV9	NA	TRBJ2-1	NA	CASSAAVSTNHQQFF	TGTGCCAGCAGCGCAGCGGTCTCGACAAATCATCAGCAGTTCTTC
TRBV9	NA	TRBJ2-5	NA	CATSRGSEIETHYF	TGTGCCACCAGCAGAGGCAGCGAGATAGAGACCCACTACTTC
TRBV7-9	NA	TRBJ1-1	once	CASSVSGIYGANVF	TGCGCCAGCAGCGTATCCGGTATCTACGGGGCCAATGTCTTT
TRBV20-1	NA	TRBJ2-3	NA	CSARDSRGADTQYF	TGCAGTGCTAGAGATAGCCGTGGCGCAGATACGCAGTATTTT
TRBV9	NA	TRBJ2-7	NA	CASSLDSWGYEQYF	TGTGCCAGCAGCTTAGACAGCTGGGGGTACGAGCAGTACTTC
TRBV2	TRBD2	TRBJ2-5	NA	CATGGGSEQATQYF	TGTGCCACCGGGGGAGGGAGCGAGCAAGCGACCCAGTACTTC
TRBV6-5	TRBD1	TRBJ2-3	NA	CASSGPGTGDGTDTQYF	TGTGCCAGCAGCGGCCCCGGGACAGGGGACGGCACAGATACGCAGTATTTT
TRBV2	NA	TRBJ1-1	NA	CASSDGGIHEPFF	TGTGCCAGCAGTGATGGGGGGATCCATGAGCCTTTCTTT
TRBV24-1	NA	TRBJ2-2	NA	CATSRLSMDTEELFF	TGTGCCACCAGTCGTTTGTCAATGGACACCGAAGAGCTGTTTTTT
TRBV7-6	TRBD1	TRBJ2-7	NA	CASSLVPGGSYEQYF	TGTGCCAGCAGCTTAGTCCCAGGGGGTTCGTACGAGCAGTACTTC
TRBV25-1	NA	TRBJ2-5	NA	CASSLEGQGVVQYF	TGTGCCAGCAGCTTGGAAGGTCAGGGAGTCGTCCAGTACTTC
TRBV7-8	NA	TRBJ2-1	NA	CASGDGGTDGQYFQFF	TGTGCCAGCGGGGACGGGGGCACAGATGGTCAGTATTTTCAGTTCTTC
TRBV7-6	TRBD1	TRBJ2-5	NA	CASSVGGDVQETQYF	TGTGCCAGCAGCGTAGGGGGCGATGTCCAAGAGACCCAGTACTTC
TRBV12-3/TRBV12-4	NA	TRBJ2-5	few	CATMGGEETQYF	TGTGCCACTATGGGGGGCGAAGAGACCCAGTACTTC
TRBV5-4	NA	TRBJ2-7	NA	CASRDRSLAYEQYF	TGTGCCAGCAGAGATCGTAGCCTAGCCTACGAGCAGTACTTC
TRBV6-2/TRBV6-3	NA	TRBJ2-1	NA	CDSSQGGGSGQDEQFF	TGTGACAGCAGCCAGGGGGGCGGAAGCGGTCAGGACGAGCAGTTCTTC
TRBV7-3	TRBD1	TRBJ2-3	once	CASSSGQLEAIFGF	TGTGCCAGCAGCTCGGGACAGCTTGAAGCTATCTTTGGATTT
TRBV24-1	NA	TRBJ1-5	NA	CATSDYRGRNSNQPQHF	TGTGCCACCAGTGATTACCGGGGCCGAAATAGCAATCAGCCCCAGCATTTT
TRBV25-1	NA	TRBJ2-3	NA	CASAKRGGGTDTQYF	TGTGCCAGCGCCAAGCGAGGGGGAGGCACAGATACGCAGTATTTT
TRBV2	NA	TRBJ2-1	NA	CASGFGGTGGRDEQFF	TGTGCCAGCGGGTTCGGGGGCACCGGGGGGCGGGATGAGCAGTTCTTC
TRBV13	TRBD1	TRBJ1-6	NA	CASSMDRVNSPLHF	TGTGCCAGCAGCATGGACAGGGTTAATTCACCCCTCCACTTT
TRBV2	NA	TRBJ1-5	NA	CASSDGGDHAQHF	TGTGCCAGCAGTGATGGGGGGGACCATGCGCAGCACTTC
TRBV11-3	NA	TRBJ2-3	few	CASGFDGTDTQYF	TGTGCCAGCGGCTTCGATGGCACAGATACGCAGTATTTT
TRBV9	TRBD1	TRBJ2-5	NA	CASSPSRGRDNEHF	TGTGCCAGCAGCCCCAGCAGGGGGCGGGACAACGAGCACTTC
TRBV9	NA	TRBJ2-3	NA	CASSVEHDTQYF	TGTGCCAGCAGCGTTGAACATGATACGCAGTATTTT